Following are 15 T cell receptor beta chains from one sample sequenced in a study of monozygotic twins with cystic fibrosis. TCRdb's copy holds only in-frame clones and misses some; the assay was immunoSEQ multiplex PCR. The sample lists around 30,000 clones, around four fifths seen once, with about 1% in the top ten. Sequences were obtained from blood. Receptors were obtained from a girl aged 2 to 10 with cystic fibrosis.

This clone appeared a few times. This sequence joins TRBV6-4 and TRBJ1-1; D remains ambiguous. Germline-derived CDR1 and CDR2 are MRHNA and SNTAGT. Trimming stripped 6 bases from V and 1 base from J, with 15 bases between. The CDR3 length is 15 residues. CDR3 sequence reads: CASSDTPQENTEAFF. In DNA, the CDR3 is TGTGCCAGCAGCGACACTCCCCAGGAGAACACTGAAGCTTTCTTT.

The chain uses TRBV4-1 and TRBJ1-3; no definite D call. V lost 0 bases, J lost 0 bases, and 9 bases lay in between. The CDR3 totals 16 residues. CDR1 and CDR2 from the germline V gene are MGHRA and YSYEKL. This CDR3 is CASSQDLSPSGNTIYF. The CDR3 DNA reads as TGCGCCAGCAGCCAAGATTTGAGCCCCTCTGGAAACACCATATATTTT.

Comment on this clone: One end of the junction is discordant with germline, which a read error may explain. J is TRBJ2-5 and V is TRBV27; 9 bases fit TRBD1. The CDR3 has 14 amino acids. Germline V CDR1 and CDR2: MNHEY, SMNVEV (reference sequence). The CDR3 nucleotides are TGTGCCAGCAGTTTATATCCGGGACAGGGACGGGTCGACTTC. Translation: CASSLYPGQGRVDF.

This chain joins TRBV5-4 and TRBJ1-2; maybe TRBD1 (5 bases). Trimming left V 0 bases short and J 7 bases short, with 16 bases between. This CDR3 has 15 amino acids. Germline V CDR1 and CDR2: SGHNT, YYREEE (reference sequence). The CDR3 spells CASSLAGTRGGGYTF. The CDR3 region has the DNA TGTGCCAGCAGCTTGGCCGGGACCCGAGGCGGTGGCTACACCTTC. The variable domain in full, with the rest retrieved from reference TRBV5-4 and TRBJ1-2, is ETGVTQSPTHLIKTRGQQVTLRCSSQSGHNTVSWYQQALGQGPQFIFQYYREEENGRGNFPPRFSGLQFPNYSSELNVNALELDDSALYLCASSLAGTRGGGYTFGSGTRLTVV.

CDR3 region: CASSLSNGDTEAFF. For the CDR3, the DNA is TGTGCCAGCTCACTTTCCAATGGCGACACTGAAGCTTTCTTT. The V gene is TRBV18, the J gene TRBJ1-1; D is undetermined. In germline, CDR1 is KGHSH, CDR2 LQKENI. The CDR3 is made up of 14 amino acids. V was shortened by 4 bases and J by 3 bases, with 12 bases between the two germline ends.

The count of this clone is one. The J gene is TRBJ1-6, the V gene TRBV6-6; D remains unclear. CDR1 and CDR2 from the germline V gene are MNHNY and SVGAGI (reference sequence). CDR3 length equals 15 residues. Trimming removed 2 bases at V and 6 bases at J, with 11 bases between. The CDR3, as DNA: TGTGCCAGCAGTTACGGGCAGGCCGCTAATTCACCCCTCCACTTT. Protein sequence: CASSYGQAANSPLHF.

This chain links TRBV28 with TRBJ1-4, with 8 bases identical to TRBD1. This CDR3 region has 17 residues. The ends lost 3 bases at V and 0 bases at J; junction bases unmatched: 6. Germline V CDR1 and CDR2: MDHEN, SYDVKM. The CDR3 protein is CASSLFRGPTTNEKLFF. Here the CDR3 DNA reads TGTGCCAGCAGTTTGTTCAGGGGGCCTACAACTAATGAAAAACTGTTTTTT.

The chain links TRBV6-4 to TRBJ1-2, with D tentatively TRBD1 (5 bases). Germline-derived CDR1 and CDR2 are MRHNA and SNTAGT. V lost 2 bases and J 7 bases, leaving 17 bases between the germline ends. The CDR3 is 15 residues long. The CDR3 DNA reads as TGTGCCAGCAGTGACACCCCCCAGGGTCTTGGTGGCTACACCTTC. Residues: CASSDTPQGLGGYTF.

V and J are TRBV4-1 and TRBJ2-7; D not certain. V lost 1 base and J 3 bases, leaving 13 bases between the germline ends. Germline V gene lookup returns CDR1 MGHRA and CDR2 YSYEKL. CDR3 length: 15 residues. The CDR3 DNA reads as TGCGCCAGCAGCCAAGGATTTACGGGCGTCTACGAGCAGTACTTC. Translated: CASSQGFTGVYEQYF.

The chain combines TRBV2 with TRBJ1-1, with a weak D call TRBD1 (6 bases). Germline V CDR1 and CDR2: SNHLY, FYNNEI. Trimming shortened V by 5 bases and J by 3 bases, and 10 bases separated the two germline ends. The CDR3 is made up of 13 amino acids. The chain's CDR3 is CASSRGRDTEAFF. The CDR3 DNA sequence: TGTGCCAGCAGTAGGGGGAGGGACACTGAAGCTTTCTTT. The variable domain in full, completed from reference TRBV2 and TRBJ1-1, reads EPEVTQTPSHQVTQMGQEVILRCVPISNHLYFYWYRQILGQKVEFLVSFYNNEISEKSEIFDDQFSVERPDGSNFTLKIRSTKLEDSAMYFCASSRGRDTEAFFGQGTRLTVV.

CDR3 DNA: TGCGCCAGCAGCCAAGATGCCGGGAACGGGGCCAACGTCCTGACTTTC. It yields the protein CASSQDAGNGANVLTF. The rearrangement links TRBV4-1 to TRBJ2-6, with a possible D match to TRBD2 (5 bases). The germline CDR1 and CDR2 sequences are MGHRA and YSYEKL. The CDR3 consists of 16 residues. The V gene lost 0 bases and the J gene lost 4 bases, with 10 bases spanning the gap.

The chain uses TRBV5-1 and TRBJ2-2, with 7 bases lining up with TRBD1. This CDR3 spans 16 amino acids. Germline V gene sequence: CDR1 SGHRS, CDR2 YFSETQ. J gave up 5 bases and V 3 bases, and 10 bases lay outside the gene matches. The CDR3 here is CASSYNARGNTGELFF. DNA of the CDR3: TGCGCCAGCAGCTACAACGCCAGGGGGAATACCGGGGAGCTGTTTTTT.

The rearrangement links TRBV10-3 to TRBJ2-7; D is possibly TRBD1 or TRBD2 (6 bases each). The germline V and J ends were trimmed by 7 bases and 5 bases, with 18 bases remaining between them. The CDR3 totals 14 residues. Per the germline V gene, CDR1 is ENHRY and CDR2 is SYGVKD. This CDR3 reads CAIKETGGPDEQYF. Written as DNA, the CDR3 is TGTGCCATCAAAGAGACAGGAGGGCCTGACGAGCAGTACTTC.

The CDR3 DNA sequence: TGTGCCTGGAGTGCCCCTTCCCCAGGGCTATTCTACGAGCAGTACTTC. It is translated as CAWSAPSPGLFYEQYF. This rearrangement joins TRBV30 to TRBJ2-7; TRBD1 is a possible D gene (5 bases). The length of the CDR3 is 16 residues. CDR1 is GTSNPN and CDR2 is SVGIG in the germline V gene (reference sequence). The V gene lost 1 base and the J gene lost 3 bases, with 19 bases spanning the gap. Complete variable domain (other parts from reference TRBV30 and TRBJ2-7): SQTIHQWPATLVQPVGSPLSLECTVEGTSNPNLYWYRQAAGRGLQLLFYSVGIGQISSEVPQNLSASRPQDRQFILSSKKLLLSDSGFYLCAWSAPSPGLFYEQYFGPGTRLTVT.

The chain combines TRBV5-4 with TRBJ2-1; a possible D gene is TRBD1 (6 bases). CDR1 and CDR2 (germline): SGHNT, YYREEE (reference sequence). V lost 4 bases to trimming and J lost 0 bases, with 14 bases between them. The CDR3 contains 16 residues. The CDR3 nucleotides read TGTGCCAGCAGCCCCCCCAGGGGAAACTCCTACAATGAGCAGTTCTTC. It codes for CASSPPRGNSYNEQFF.